This T cell receptor (beta chain) was profiled in a study of blood T cell repertoires in COVID-19. Study background: COVID-19 samples, acute and convalescent, were from the United States, Italy and Spain. From T cells, B-cell-depleted T cells, or PBMCs came the material, which was cDNA or gDNA.

The CDR3 length is 11 residues. Germline V gives CDR1 MDHEN, CDR2 SYDVKM. Trimming left V 5 bases short and J 8 bases short, with 7 bases between. As processed by the authors: Reference gene primer amplification gave estimated nucleated cell counts. Sequencing used immunoSEQ multiplex PCR; TCRdb keeps in-frame clones, though not all of them. That table supplies the V and J calls and clone size; D and trimming were determined from the DNA. The sample has about 400,000 clones; approximately 90% are singletons. The V and J genes are TRBV28 and TRBJ2-1; no clear D. Sample: peripheral blood. The receptor was derived from a woman aged 30 to 39 with acute or convalescent COVID-19. The CDR3, as DNA: TGTGCCAGCAGTCTCCCTCATGAGCAGTTCTTC. Translating gives CASSLPHEQFF.